The text below deals with one T cell receptor beta chain. In the authors' workflow: Cell counts per sample came from amplifying reference gene primers. The assay was immunoSEQ multiplex PCR, and TCRdb's table has in-frame clones only and misses some. V and J calls plus clone size are reproduced from that table; the DNA served to infer D and trimming. In the table there are over 350,000 clones, approximately 89% of which are singletons. The CDR3 has 18 amino acids. From germline, CDR1 is LNHDA and CDR2 SQIVND (reference sequence). The V gene lost 2 bases and the J gene lost 10 bases, with 24 bases spanning the gap. These data belong to a study of blood T cell repertoires in COVID-19.

The specimen was PBMCs or T cells enriched from blood (not recorded which). The chain uses TRBV19 and TRBJ1-6, with D uncertain. The sequence derives from a woman aged 40 to 55 who had been exposed to COVID-19. The CDR3 spells CASSITRLGAPNSSPLHF. The CDR3 bases are TGTGCCAGTAGTATAACGAGGTTGGGAGCCCCAAACTCGTCACCCCTCCACTTT.